The entry below describes one TCR beta chain. Its matching antigen is unknown. These data are taken from a study of T cell responses to AZD1222 COVID-19 vaccine. Whole-study context: Investigators merged groups given second doses at roughly 4 or roughly 12 weeks. Study-level points and caveats: At 160-218 and 743-854, vaccine-associated CD4 TCRs were dominant, and they spanned spike. Targeting of unmutated variant regions was reportedly seen in nearly half of spike-specific TCRs. White British people made up most donors, females outnumbered males, and clonal diversity was possibly underestimated.

Clones were read by immunoSEQ multiplex PCR, and TCRdb kept only the in-frame ones, dropping some. The table includes 90,000 to 120,000 clones, 89% detected once. Looked up from germline, CDR1 is LGHNT and CDR2 is FRNRAP. V was clipped by 1 base and J by 2 bases, with 3 bases between them. The CDR3 is made up of 12 amino acids. The clonotype comes from an adult in good health. The chain recombines TRBV12-5 with TRBJ2-7; D ambiguous. This specimen consisted of peripheral blood, obtained on day 0 of AZD1222 vaccination. CDR3: CASGLGTYEQYF. The CDR3 coding sequence is TGTGCTAGTGGTTTGGGGACCTACGAGCAGTACTTC.